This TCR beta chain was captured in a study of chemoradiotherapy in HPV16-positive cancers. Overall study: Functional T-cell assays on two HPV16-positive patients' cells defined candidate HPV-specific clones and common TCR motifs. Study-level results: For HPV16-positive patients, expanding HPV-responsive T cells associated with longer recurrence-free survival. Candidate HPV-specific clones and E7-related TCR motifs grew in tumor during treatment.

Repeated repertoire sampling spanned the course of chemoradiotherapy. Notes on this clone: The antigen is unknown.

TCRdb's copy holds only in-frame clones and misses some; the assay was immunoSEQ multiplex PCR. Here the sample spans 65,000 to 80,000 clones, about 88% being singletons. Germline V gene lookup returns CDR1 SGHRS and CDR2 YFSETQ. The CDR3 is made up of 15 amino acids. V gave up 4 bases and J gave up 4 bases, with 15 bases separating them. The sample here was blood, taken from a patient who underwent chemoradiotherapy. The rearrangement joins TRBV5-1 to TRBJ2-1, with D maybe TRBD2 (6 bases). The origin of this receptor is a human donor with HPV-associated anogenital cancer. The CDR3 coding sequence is TGCGCCAGCAGCCCCGGACTACCCCAATACAATGAGCAGTTCTTC. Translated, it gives CASSPGLPQYNEQFF. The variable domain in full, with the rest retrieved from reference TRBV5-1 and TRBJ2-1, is KAGVTQTPRYLIKTRGQQVTLSCSPISGHRSVSWYQQTPGQGLQFLFEYFSETQRNKGNFPGRFSGRQFSNSRSEMNVSTLELGDSALYLCASSPGLPQYNEQFFGPGTRLTVL.